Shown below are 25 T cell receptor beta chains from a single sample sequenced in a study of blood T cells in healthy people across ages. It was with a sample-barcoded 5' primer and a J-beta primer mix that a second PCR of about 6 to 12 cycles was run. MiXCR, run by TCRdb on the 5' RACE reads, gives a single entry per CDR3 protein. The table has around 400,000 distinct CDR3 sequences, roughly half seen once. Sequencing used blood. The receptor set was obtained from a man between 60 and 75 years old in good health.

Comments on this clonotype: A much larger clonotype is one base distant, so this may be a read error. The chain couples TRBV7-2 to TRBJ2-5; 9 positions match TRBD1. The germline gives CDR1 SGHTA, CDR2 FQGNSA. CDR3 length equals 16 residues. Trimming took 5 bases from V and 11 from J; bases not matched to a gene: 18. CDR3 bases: TGTGCCAGCAGCCCGCGGGCCGGGACAGGGCCCAATGAGCAGTACTTC. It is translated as CASSPRAGTGPNEQYF.

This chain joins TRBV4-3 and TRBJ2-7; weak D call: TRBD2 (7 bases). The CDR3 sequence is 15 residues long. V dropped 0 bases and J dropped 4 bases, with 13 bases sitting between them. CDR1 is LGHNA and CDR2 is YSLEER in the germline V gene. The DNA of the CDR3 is TGCGCCAGCAGCCAAGAGGGCAGGGGAGGGTACGAGCAGTACTTC. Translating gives CASSQEGRGGYEQYF.

The CDR3 region has the DNA TGTGCCAGCAGCCAAGCTTTAGGGTACGAGCAGTACTTC. Protein sequence: CASSQALGYEQYF. This sequence joins TRBV11-2 and TRBJ2-7, with no clear D. Germline lookup yields CDR1 SGHAT and CDR2 FQNNGV. The CDR3 length is 13 residues. The V end was cut by 5 bases, the J end by 4 bases, with 12 bases between.

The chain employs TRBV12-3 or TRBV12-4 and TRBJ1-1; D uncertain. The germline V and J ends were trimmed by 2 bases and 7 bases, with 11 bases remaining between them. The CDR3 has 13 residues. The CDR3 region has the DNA TGTGCCAGCAGTTTATATATTAGGGTTGAAGCTTTCTTT. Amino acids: CASSLYIRVEAFF.

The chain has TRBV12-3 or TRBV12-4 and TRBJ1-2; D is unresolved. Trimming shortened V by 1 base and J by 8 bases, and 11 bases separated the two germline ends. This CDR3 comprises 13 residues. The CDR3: CASSLDLVKGYTF. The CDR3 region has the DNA TGTGCCAGCAGTTTAGATCTCGTTAAGGGCTACACCTTC.

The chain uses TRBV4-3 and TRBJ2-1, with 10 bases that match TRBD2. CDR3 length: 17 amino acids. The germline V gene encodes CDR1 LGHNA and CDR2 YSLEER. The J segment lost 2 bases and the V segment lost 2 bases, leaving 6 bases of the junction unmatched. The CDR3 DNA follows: TGCGCCAGCAGCCAAACCGTAGCGGGAGGTACCTACAATGAGCAGTTCTTC. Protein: CASSQTVAGGTYNEQFF.

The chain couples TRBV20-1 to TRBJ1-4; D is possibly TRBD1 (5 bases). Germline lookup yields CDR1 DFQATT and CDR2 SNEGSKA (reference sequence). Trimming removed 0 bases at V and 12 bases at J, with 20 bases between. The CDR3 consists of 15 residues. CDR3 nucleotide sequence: TGCAGTGCTAGAGAAAGGACGTCGGGGCGTGGAGAACTGTTTTTT. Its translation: CSARERTSGRGELFF.

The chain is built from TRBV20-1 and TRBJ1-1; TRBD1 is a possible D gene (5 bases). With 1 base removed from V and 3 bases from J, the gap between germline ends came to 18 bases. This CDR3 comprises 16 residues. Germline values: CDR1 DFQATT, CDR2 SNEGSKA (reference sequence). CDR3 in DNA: TGCAGTGCTAGAGGGGGCCCAGTGGGGTCATACACTGAAGCTTTCTTT. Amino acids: CSARGGPVGSYTEAFF.

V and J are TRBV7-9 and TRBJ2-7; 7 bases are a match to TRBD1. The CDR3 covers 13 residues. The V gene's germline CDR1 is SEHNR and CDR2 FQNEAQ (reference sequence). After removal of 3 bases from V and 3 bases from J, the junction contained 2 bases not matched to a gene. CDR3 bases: TGTGCCAGCAGCTTCAGGGACAGCTACGAGCAGTACTTC. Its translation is CASSFRDSYEQYF.

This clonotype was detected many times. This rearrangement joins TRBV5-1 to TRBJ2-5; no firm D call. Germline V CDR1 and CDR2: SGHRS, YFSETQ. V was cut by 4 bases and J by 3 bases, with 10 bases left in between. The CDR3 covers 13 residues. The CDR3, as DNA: TGCGCCAGCAGCCAGGACGGAAAAGAGACCCAGTACTTC. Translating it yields CASSQDGKETQYF.

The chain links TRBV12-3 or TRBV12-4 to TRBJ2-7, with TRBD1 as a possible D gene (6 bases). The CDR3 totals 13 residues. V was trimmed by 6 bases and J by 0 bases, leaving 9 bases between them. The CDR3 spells CASRLDSSYEQYF. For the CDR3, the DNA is TGTGCCAGCAGACTGGACAGCTCCTACGAGCAGTACTTC.

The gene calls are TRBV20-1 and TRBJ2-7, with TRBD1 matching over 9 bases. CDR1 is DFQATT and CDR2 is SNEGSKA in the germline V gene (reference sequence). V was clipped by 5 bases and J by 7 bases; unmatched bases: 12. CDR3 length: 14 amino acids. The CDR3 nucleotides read TGCAGTGCTTCGACCGGGACAGGGCTTGTGGAGCAGTACTTC. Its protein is CSASTGTGLVEQYF.

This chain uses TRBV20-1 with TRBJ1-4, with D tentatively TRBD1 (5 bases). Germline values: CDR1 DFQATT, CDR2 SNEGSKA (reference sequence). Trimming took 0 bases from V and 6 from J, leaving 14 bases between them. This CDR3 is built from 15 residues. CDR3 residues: CSARDLSRADEKLFF. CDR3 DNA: TGCAGTGCTAGAGATCTAAGCAGGGCGGATGAAAAACTGTTTTTT.

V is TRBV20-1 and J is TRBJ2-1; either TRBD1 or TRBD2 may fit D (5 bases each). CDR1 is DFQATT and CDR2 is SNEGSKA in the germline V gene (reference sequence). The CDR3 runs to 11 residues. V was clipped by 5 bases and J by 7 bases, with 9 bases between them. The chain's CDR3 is CSARRENEQFF. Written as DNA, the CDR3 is TGCAGTGCTCGCAGGGAGAATGAGCAGTTCTTC.

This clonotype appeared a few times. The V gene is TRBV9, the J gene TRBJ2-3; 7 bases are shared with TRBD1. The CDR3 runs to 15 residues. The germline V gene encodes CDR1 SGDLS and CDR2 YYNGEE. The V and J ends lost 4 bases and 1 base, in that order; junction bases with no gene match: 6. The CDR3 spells CASSTRDRRTDTQYF. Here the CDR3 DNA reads TGTGCCAGCAGCACCCGGGACAGACGCACAGATACGCAGTATTTT.

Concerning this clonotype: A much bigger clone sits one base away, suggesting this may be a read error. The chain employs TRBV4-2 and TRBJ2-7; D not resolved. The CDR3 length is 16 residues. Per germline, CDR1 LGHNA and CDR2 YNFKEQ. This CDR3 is CASSQVSGGSSYERYF. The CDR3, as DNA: TGTGCCAGCAGCCAAGTTTCGGGTGGAAGCTCCTACGAGCGGTACTTC.

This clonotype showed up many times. The CDR3 nucleotides are TGTGCCAGCAGCCAAACAGGGGGCGCGTTCTACGAGCAGTACTTC. The encoded protein is CASSQTGGAFYEQYF. This chain links TRBV7-2 with TRBJ2-7; 9 bases match TRBD1. CDR3 length equals 15 residues. CDR1 SGHTA and CDR2 FQGNSA come from the germline V gene. V shed 5 bases, J shed 3 bases, and the junction held 8 bases outside the gene matches. The full variable domain, in which reference TRBV7-2 and TRBJ2-7 provide the parts outside the CDR3, is GAGVSQSPSNKVTEKGKDVELRCDPISGHTALYWYRQSLGQGLEFLIYFQGNSAPDKSGLPSDRFSAERTGGSVSTLTIQRTQQEDSAVYLCASSQTGGAFYEQYFGPGTRLTVT.

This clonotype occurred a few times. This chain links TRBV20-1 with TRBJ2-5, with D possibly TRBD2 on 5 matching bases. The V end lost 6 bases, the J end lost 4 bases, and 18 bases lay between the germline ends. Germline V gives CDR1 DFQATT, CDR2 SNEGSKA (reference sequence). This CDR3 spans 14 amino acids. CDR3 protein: CSAPKVLGGETQYF. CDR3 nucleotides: TGCAGTGCCCCCAAGGTCCTAGGAGGAGAGACCCAGTACTTC.

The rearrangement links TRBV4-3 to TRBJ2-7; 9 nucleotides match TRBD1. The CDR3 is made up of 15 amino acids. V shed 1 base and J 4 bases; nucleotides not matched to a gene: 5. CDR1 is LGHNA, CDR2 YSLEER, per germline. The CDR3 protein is CASSQGGQGHYEQYF. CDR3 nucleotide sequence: TGCGCCAGCAGCCAAGGCGGACAGGGGCATTACGAGCAGTACTTC.

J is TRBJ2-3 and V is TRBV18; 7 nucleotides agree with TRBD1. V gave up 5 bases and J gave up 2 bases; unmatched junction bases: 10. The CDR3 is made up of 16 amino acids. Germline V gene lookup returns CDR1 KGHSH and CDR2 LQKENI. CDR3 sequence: CASSTRDSSVTDTQYF. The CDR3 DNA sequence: TGTGCCAGCTCAACACGGGACAGTTCGGTCACAGATACGCAGTATTTT.

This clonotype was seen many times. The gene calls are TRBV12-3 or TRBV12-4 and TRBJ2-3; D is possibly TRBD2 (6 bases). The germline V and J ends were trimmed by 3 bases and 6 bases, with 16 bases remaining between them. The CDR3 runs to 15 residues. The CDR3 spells CASSFSRGPGDTQYF. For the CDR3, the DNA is TGTGCCAGCAGTTTTTCGCGGGGCCCTGGGGATACGCAGTATTTT.

CDR3 residues: CSSARATGQETQYF. The CDR3 DNA sequence: TGCAGCAGTGCTAGGGCGACAGGACAAGAGACCCAGTACTTC. The chain uses TRBV20-1 and TRBJ2-5; possible D gene TRBD1, 6 bases. The CDR3 consists of 14 residues. Looked up from germline, CDR1 is DFQATT and CDR2 is SNEGSKA (reference sequence).

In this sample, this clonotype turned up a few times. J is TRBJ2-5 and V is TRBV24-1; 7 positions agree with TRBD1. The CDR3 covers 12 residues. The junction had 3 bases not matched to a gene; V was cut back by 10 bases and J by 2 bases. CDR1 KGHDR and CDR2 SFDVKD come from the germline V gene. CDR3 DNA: TGTGCCACTGCACAGGGGCAAGAGACCCAGTACTTC. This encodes CATAQGQETQYF.

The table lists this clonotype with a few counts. The CDR3, as DNA: TGCGCCAGCAGCTTGCGGGTAGGGAAATACGAGCAGTACTTC. Protein product: CASSLRVGKYEQYF. The chain couples TRBV5-1 to TRBJ2-7; D call uncertain. Germline lookup yields CDR1 SGHRS and CDR2 YFSETQ. The length of the CDR3 is 14 residues. The V gene lost 1 base and the J gene lost 4 bases, with 12 bases spanning the gap.

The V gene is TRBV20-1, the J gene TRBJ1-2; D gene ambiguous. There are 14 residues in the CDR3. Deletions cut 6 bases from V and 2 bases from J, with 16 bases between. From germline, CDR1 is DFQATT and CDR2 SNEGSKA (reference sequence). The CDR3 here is CSAQESGYNYGYTF. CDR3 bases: TGCAGTGCCCAGGAGTCAGGTTACAACTATGGCTACACCTTC.